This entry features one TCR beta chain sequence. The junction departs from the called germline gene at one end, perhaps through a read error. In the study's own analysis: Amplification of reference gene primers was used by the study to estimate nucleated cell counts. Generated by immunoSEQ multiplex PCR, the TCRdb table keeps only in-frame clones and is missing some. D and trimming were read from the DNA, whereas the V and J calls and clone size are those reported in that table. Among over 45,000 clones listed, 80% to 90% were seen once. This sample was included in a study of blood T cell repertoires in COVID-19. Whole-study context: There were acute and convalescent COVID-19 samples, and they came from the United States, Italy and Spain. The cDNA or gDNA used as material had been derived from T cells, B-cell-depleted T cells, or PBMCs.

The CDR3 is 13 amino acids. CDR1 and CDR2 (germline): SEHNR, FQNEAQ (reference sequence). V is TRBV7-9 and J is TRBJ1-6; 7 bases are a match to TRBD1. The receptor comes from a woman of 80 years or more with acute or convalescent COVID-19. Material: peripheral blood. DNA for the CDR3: TGTGCCAGCAGCACCACAGGGGAGTCACCCCCCCACTTT. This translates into CASSTTGESPPHF.